A selection of T cell receptor beta chains follows, all from one sample in a study of shared T cell receptors in the human thymus. The repertoire was sequenced with immunoSEQ multiplex PCR; TCRdb's copy has only in-frame clones and lacks some. The sample lists 600,000 or so clones, approximately 89% seen once, with approximately 0.0097% in the top ten. The same data also contributed to another study, on human thymus T cells.

The sequenced sample was thymocytes. All receptors come from a boy under two years old with a congenital heart defect. Both conserved end residues are part of each CDR3. D genes are given only for firm matches. The listing skips clone size in some rows; elsewhere it reads once, few, many or a size class.

size: -
V: TRBV21-1
D: -
J: TRBJ1-2
CDR3: CASTLVPGQAYGYTF
DNA: TGTGCCAGCACCCTTGTGCCGGGACAAGCCTATGGCTACACCTTC

size: once
V: TRBV28
D: -
J: TRBJ1-6
CDR3: CASSFEGSFPFSYNSPLHF
DNA: TGTGCCAGCAGTTTCGAGGGTTCCTTCCCTTTCTCCTATAATTCACCCCTCCACTTT

size: -
V: TRBV10-3
D: -
J: TRBJ1-2
CDR3: CAKTVTYGYTF
DNA: TGTGCCAAGACAGTTACCTATGGCTACACCTTC

size: -
V: TRBV6-6
D: TRBD2
J: TRBJ2-7
CDR3: CASSPGGADEQYF
DNA: TGTGCCAGCAGTCCCGGGGGGGCCGACGAGCAGTACTTC

size: -
V: TRBV25-1
D: TRBD1
J: TRBJ1-1
CDR3: CASSESRDRVRAFF
DNA: TGTGCCAGCAGTGAATCCCGGGACAGGGTTCGAGCTTTCTTT

size: -
V: TRBV27
D: TRBD1
J: TRBJ1-3
CDR3: CASSKFDVRGPGNTIYF
DNA: TGTGCCAGCTCGAAATTCGACGTCAGGGGGCCTGGAAACACCATATATTTT

size: -
V: TRBV18
D: -
J: TRBJ2-3
CDR3: CASSPEGDGTDTQYF
DNA: TGTGCCAGCTCACCCGAGGGCGATGGCACAGATACGCAGTATTTT

size: -
V: TRBV5-4
D: TRBD1
J: TRBJ1-1
CDR3: CASSDNRQGFTTMPKAFF
DNA: TGTGCCAGCAGCGATAACCGACAGGGATTTACGACGATGCCCAAAGCTTTCTTT

size: -
V: TRBV19
D: TRBD1
J: TRBJ1-5
CDR3: CASSTGQGSQPQHF
DNA: TGTGCCAGTAGTACTGGACAGGGGTCTCAGCCCCAGCATTTT

size: few
V: TRBV28
D: TRBD1
J: TRBJ1-2
CDR3: CASSLTRQGERYGYTF
DNA: TGTGCCAGCAGTCTAACAAGACAGGGTGAGCGCTATGGCTACACCTTC

size: -
V: TRBV6-4
D: TRBD2
J: TRBJ2-3
CDR3: CASSPTSGSVDTQYF
DNA: TGTGCCAGCAGTCCGACTAGCGGGAGTGTAGATACGCAGTATTTT

size: few
V: TRBV4-1
D: TRBD1
J: TRBJ2-7
CDR3: CASSQELRQGKNYEQYF
DNA: TGCGCCAGCAGCCAAGAGCTCCGACAGGGCAAAAACTACGAGCAGTACTTC

size: -
V: TRBV19
D: -
J: TRBJ1-5
CDR3: CASSPDLKGRQPQHF
DNA: TGTGCCAGTAGTCCCGACCTAAAGGGGAGGCAGCCCCAGCATTTT